This record looks at one T cell receptor beta chain sequence and its context. Its antigen is unidentified. Assay used: immunoSEQ multiplex PCR; TCRdb lists only in-frame clones, some missing. The sample gives 200,000 to 250,000 clones, 50% to 75% of which show up once; over 8.5% is in the top ten. This entry belongs to a study of shared clonotypes between healthy human individuals. Study summary: Donor ages ranged 18 to 49 years: a couple of women, a few men. Study conclusions and caveats: Clonotype sharing among donors was thought likely to change with sequencing depth.

The source material was memory CD4+ T cells sorted from blood. Subset here: CD45RA-negative fraction. This clonotype originated in a man aged 25-45 years in good health.

The CDR3 loop is CASSVVWDEQYF. CDR3 in DNA: TGTGCCAGCAGTGTTGTCTGGGACGAGCAGTACTTC. V gene TRBV2 combines with J gene TRBJ2-7; D remains unclear. Looked up from germline, CDR1 is SNHLY and CDR2 is FYNNEI. Trimming stripped 4 bases from V and 5 bases from J, with 9 bases between. CDR3 length: 12 amino acids.